This T cell receptor beta chain was recovered during a study of cytomegalovirus exposure and HLA in healthy donors. Study-wide findings and caveats: By HLA locus, TCR association rates varied in a later analysis, with DRB1 showing the most and HLA-C the fewest. A later analysis reportedly found fewer N-insertions in an Asian-associated ancestry cluster than the approximately 700-donor mean. The productive fraction for most TCR beta V segments was about 90% or about 30% in an earlier analysis.

The study ran its PCR with 60 Vbeta and 13 Jbeta primers. Only in-frame clones appear in the TCRdb table, and some are missing; sequencing was by immunoSEQ multiplex PCR. The sample shows roughly 60,000 clones, and more than 2% sits with its ten largest clones. Remarks on this clone: Antigen specificity is unknown.

This CDR3 comprises 13 residues. The germline V gene has CDR1 MNHNS and CDR2 SASEGT. V lost 5 bases and J 5 bases, leaving 9 bases between the germline ends. The J gene is TRBJ2-2, the V gene TRBV6-1, with D possibly being TRBD1 (6 bases). Specimen: PBMCs. The TCR comes from a woman younger than 35 in good health and CMV-seronegative. CDR3 DNA sequence: TGTGCCAGCAGTCACAGGGAAACCGGGGAGCTGTTTTTT. It codes for CASSHRETGELFF.